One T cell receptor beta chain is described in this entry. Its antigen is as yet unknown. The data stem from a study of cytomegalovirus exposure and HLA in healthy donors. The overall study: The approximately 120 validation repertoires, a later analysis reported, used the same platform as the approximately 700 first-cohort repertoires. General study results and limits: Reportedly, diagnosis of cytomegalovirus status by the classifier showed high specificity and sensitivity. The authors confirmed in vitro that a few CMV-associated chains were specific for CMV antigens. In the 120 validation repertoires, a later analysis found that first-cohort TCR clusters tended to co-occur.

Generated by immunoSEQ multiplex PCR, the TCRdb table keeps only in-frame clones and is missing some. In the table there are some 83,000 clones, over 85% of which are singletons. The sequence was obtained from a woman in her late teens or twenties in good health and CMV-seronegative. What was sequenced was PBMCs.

CDR3: CASSLDTDYEQYF. CDR3 sequence (DNA): TGTGCCAGCAGCTTGGACACAGACTACGAGCAGTACTTC. The V gene is TRBV11-2, the J gene TRBJ2-7; a weak D match, TRBD1 (5 bases). Per the germline V gene, CDR1 is SGHAT and CDR2 is FQNNGV. Trimming removed 3 bases from V and 3 bases from J, with 9 bases in between. This CDR3 has 13 residues.